Following are 32 T cell receptor beta chains from one sample sequenced in a study of monozygotic twins with inflammatory bowel disease. Following a re-call of the 5' RACE reads, TCRdb has one entry per CDR3 protein and lacks DNA. This sample's clone table lists approximately 330,000 distinct CDR3 sequences. Material: blood. These receptors all stem from a human donor with ulcerative colitis or Crohn's disease, or a healthy co-twin of an affected twin (not recorded which).

This sequence joins TRBV27 and TRBJ1-1. Germline loops: CDR1 MNHEY, CDR2 SMNVEV (reference sequence). This CDR3 has 14 amino acids. CDR3 protein: CASSSPPMNTEAFF.

J is TRBJ2-7 and V is TRBV11-1; without DNA, the TCRdb call of TRBD2 cannot be checked. CDR1 is SGHAT and CDR2 is FQDESV in the germline V gene (reference sequence). This CDR3 region has 18 residues. This CDR3 reads CASSTPSMVKRDLYEQYF.

The chain combines TRBV29-1 with TRBJ2-5; checking the TCRdb D call of TRBD1 is not possible without DNA. This CDR3 has 13 amino acids. Germline-derived CDR1 and CDR2 are SQVTM and ANQGSEA. The CDR3 protein is CSVGRDGGETQYF. Together with reference TRBV29-1 and TRBJ2-5, the CDR3 gives the full variable domain: SAVISQKPSRDICQRGTSLTIQCQVDSQVTMMFWYRQQPGQSLTLIATANQGSEATYESGFVIDKFPISRPNLTFSTLTVSNMSPEDSSIYLCSVGRDGGETQYFGPGTRLLVL.

This sequence joins TRBV7-9 and TRBJ1-1. Germline lookup yields CDR1 SEHNR and CDR2 FQNEAQ (reference sequence). The CDR3 length is 12 residues. The chain's CDR3 is CASSSQGPEAFF.

The genes are TRBV29-1 and TRBJ1-2; TCRdb's D call, TRBD1, is unchecked because there is no DNA. CDR1 is SQVTM and CDR2 is ANQGSEA in the germline V gene. The CDR3 totals 15 residues. The CDR3 is CSVPRARDSGYGYTF.

V usage is TRBV11-2 and J usage is TRBJ2-6; TCRdb gives TRBD2 as the D gene, but with no DNA this cannot be confirmed. The CDR3 loop spans 20 amino acids. CDR1 is SGHAT, CDR2 FQNNGV, per germline. CDR3 sequence reads: CASSRLKLAGTQRGANVLTF.

The chain joins TRBV7-9 to TRBJ1-3; as DNA is missing, the TRBD1 call by TCRdb cannot be tested. Germline-derived CDR1 and CDR2 are SEHNR and FQNEAQ (reference sequence). The CDR3 spans 14 residues. The CDR3 here is CASSSPGQGNTIYF.

The J gene is TRBJ1-1, the V gene TRBV30; TCRdb returns TRBD1, unconfirmable since there is no DNA. Germline CDR1 and CDR2: GTSNPN and SVGIG (reference sequence). This CDR3 has 13 amino acids. CDR3 amino acids: CAWSGNTGQKAFF.

The rearrangement uses TRBV28 and TRBJ1-3. CDR1 MDHEN and CDR2 SYDVKM come from the germline V gene. There are 14 residues in the CDR3. The chain's CDR3 is CASSPQGFGNTIYF.

The V gene is TRBV24-1, the J gene TRBJ2-2; the TCRdb call, TRBD1, lacks DNA for checking. CDR1 and CDR2 from the germline V gene are KGHDR and SFDVKD. This CDR3 is built from 16 residues. This chain's CDR3 is CATSDPLTYNTGELFF.

This sequence joins TRBV5-1 and TRBJ2-2; TCRdb designates TRBD2, a call that cannot be tested without DNA. The CDR3 is made up of 15 amino acids. CDR1 SGHRS and CDR2 YFSETQ come from the germline V gene. The CDR3 loop reads CASSFGLGNTGELFF.

The chain is built from TRBV10-2 and TRBJ1-4; TCRdb outputs TRBD1, but without DNA this stays unchecked. Germline CDR1 WSHSY, CDR2 SAAADI. This CDR3 contains 14 residues. The CDR3 region is CASRGQGFNEKLFF.

The chain uses TRBV7-2 and TRBJ2-7; TCRdb outputs TRBD2, but without DNA this stays unchecked. The CDR3 consists of 15 residues. Germline assignment: CDR1 SGHTA and CDR2 FQGNSA. This CDR3 is CASRGDSGGGYEQYF. The full variable domain, with the rest looked up from reference TRBV7-2 and TRBJ2-7, is GAGVSQSPSNKVTEKGKDVELRCDPISGHTALYWYRQSLGQGLEFLIYFQGNSAPDKSGLPSDRFSAERTGGSVSTLTIQRTQQEDSAVYLCASRGDSGGGYEQYFGPGTRLTVT.

The V and J genes are TRBV10-2 and TRBJ1-1; TCRdb's D gene call, TRBD1, goes unchecked for lack of DNA. CDR1 and CDR2 from the germline V gene are WSHSY and SAAADI. This CDR3 has 14 residues. This chain's CDR3 is CASSELRGGTEAFF.

This chain joins TRBV29-1 and TRBJ2-7; TCRdb's D gene call, TRBD1, goes unchecked for lack of DNA. This CDR3 is 14 amino acids long. Germline V gene lookup returns CDR1 SQVTM and CDR2 ANQGSEA. This CDR3 is CSVQDRDRGYEQYF.

The rearrangement joins TRBV12-2 to TRBJ2-5; absent DNA, TCRdb's TRBD2 call cannot be checked. TRBV12-2 has pseudogene status. The CDR3 totals 18 residues. This CDR3 is CASRLGGAEGALQETQYF.

CDR3 loop: CASSIARTGIGGELFF. The V and J genes are TRBV19 and TRBJ2-2; TCRdb returns TRBD1, unconfirmable since there is no DNA. From germline, CDR1 is LNHDA and CDR2 SQIVND (reference sequence). CDR3 length: 16 residues.

The chain uses TRBV4-3 and TRBJ2-3; TCRdb names TRBD1, which stays unverified in the absence of DNA. Germline-derived CDR1 and CDR2 are LGHNA and YSLEER. The CDR3 loop spans 15 amino acids. The CDR3 sequence: CASSQRGQGGDTQYF.

The rearrangement uses TRBV5-1 and TRBJ2-5; TCRdb outputs TRBD2, but without DNA this stays unchecked. The germline V gene has CDR1 SGHRS and CDR2 YFSETQ. The CDR3 is 14 amino acids. The CDR3 spells CASSFSGTQETQYF.

The chain combines TRBV27 with TRBJ2-2; TCRdb reports TRBD2, a call that lacks DNA to check it against. The CDR3 extends over 15 amino acids. The germline gives CDR1 MNHEY, CDR2 SMNVEV (reference sequence). The CDR3 region is CASSFSGGNTGELFF.

The chain links TRBV11-2 to TRBJ2-3; TCRdb's D gene call, TRBD2, goes unchecked for lack of DNA. The CDR3 length is 16 residues. Germline CDR1 is SGHAT and CDR2 is FQNNGV. CDR3 residues: CASSLDRAGGVDTQYF.

The CDR3 region is CSASQGTYEQYF. V and J are TRBV20-1 and TRBJ2-7; without DNA, the TCRdb call of TRBD1 cannot be checked. The CDR3 covers 12 residues. In germline, CDR1 is DFQATT, CDR2 SNEGSKA (reference sequence).

J is TRBJ1-3 and V is TRBV7-9; the TCRdb call, TRBD1, lacks DNA for checking. The CDR3 covers 16 residues. Germline-derived CDR1 and CDR2 are SEHNR and FQNEAQ (reference sequence). The CDR3 here is CASSQDRLTSGNTIYF. The entire variable domain, with the rest obtained from reference TRBV7-9 and TRBJ1-3, is as follows: DTGVSQNPRHKITKRGQNVTFRCDPISEHNRLYWYRQTLGQGPEFLTYFQNEAQLEKSRLLSDRFSAERPKGSFSTLEIQRTEQGDSAMYLCASSQDRLTSGNTIYFGEGSWLTVV.

The rearrangement joins TRBV28 to TRBJ1-5. The CDR3 has 15 amino acids. CDR1 and CDR2 (germline): MDHEN, SYDVKM. The CDR3 spells CASSLGPNSNQPQHF.

The chain combines TRBV29-1 with TRBJ1-1; TCRdb designates TRBD1, a call that cannot be tested without DNA. This CDR3 has 15 residues. CDR1 SQVTM and CDR2 ANQGSEA come from the germline V gene. The CDR3 sequence: CSVLDTGGAVTEAFF.

The gene calls are TRBV2 and TRBJ2-1; TCRdb selects TRBD1, and the lack of DNA leaves this call unchecked. The V gene's germline CDR1 is SNHLY and CDR2 FYNNEI. CDR3 length: 13 amino acids. CDR3 residues: CASSPPGTQEPFF. Drawing the rest from reference TRBV2 and TRBJ2-1, the complete variable domain is EPEVTQTPSHQVTQMGQEVILRCVPISNHLYFYWYRQILGQKVEFLVSFYNNEISEKSEIFDDQFSVERPDGSNFTLKIRSTKLEDSAMYFCASSPPGTQEPFFGPGTRLTVL.

The chain links TRBV7-3 to TRBJ2-2; the D gene TCRdb calls, TRBD2, cannot be checked with no DNA. Looked up from germline, CDR1 is SGHTA and CDR2 is FQGTGA. This CDR3 region has 16 residues. The CDR3 loop is CASSPRPSGAYGELFF. Using reference TRBV7-3 and TRBJ2-2 for the parts outside the CDR3, the full variable domain is GAGVSQTPSNKVTEKGKYVELRCDPISGHTALYWYRQSLGQGPEFLIYFQGTGAADDSGLPNDRFFAVRPEGSVSTLKIQRTERGDSAVYLCASSPRPSGAYGELFFGEGSRLTVL.

The chain recombines TRBV7-2 with TRBJ2-1; the D call of TRBD1 rests on TCRdb alone, since no DNA is present to check it. Germline V CDR1 and CDR2: SGHTA, FQGNSA. The CDR3 runs 17 residues. Here the CDR3 reads CASTLGSRGGGGNEQFF.

The gene calls are TRBV20-1 and TRBJ1-1. The CDR3 is made up of 13 amino acids. The V gene's germline CDR1 is DFQATT and CDR2 SNEGSKA (reference sequence). CDR3 sequence reads: CSARDPMNTEAFF.

The rearrangement links TRBV7-2 to TRBJ2-1; TCRdb reports TRBD2, a call that lacks DNA to check it against. Looked up from germline, CDR1 is SGHTA and CDR2 is FQGNSA. This CDR3 is 16 amino acids long. CDR3 amino acids: CASSSVSLAAYNEQFF.

The chain employs TRBV3-1 and TRBJ2-5; TCRdb designates TRBD2, a call that cannot be tested without DNA. The CDR3 runs to 16 residues. Germline loops: CDR1 LGHDT, CDR2 YNNKEL (reference sequence). This CDR3 reads CASSRGLAGGQETQYF.

CDR3 loop: CASSVGENRYNEQFF. The chain couples TRBV9 to TRBJ2-1; TCRdb's assignment of TRBD2 cannot be checked, as there is no DNA. From germline, CDR1 is SGDLS and CDR2 YYNGEE. CDR3 length: 15 amino acids.